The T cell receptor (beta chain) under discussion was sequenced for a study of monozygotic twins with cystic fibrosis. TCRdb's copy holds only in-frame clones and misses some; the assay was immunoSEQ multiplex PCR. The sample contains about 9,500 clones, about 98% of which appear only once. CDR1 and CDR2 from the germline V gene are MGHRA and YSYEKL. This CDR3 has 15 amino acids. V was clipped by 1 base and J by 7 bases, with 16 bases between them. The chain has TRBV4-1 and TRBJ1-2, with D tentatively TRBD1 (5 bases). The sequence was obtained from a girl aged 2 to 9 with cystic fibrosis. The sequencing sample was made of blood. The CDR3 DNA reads TGCGCCAGCAGCCAAGGAGTTACCCCAGGGAGTGGCTACACCTTC. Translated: CASSQGVTPGSGYTF.